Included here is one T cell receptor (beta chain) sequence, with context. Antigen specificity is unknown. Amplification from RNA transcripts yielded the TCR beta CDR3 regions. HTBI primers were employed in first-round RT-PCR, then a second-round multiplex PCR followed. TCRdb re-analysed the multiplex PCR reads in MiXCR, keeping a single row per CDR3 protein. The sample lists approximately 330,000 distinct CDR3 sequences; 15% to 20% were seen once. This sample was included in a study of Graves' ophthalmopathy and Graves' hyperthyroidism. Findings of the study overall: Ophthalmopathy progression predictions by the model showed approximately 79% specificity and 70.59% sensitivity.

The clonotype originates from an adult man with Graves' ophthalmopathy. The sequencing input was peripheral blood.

The CDR3 loop reads CASRPPPPGTSPLHF. CDR3 in DNA: TGTGCCAGCAGACCACCACCGCCGGGGACTTCACCCCTCCACTTT. The J gene is TRBJ1-6, the V gene TRBV6-1; D possibly corresponds to TRBD1 (5 bases). Trimming cost V 6 bases and J 9 bases, with 18 bases left between them. Germline V gives CDR1 MNHNS, CDR2 SASEGT. There are 15 residues in the CDR3.